The clone carrying this TCR beta chain was seen repeatedly, ten times or more. The target antigen is unknown. TCRdb fed the RT-PCR reads into MiXCR, producing one record per CDR3 protein. The sample lists a few hundred thousand distinct CDR3 sequences; roughly 15% were seen once. CDR1 is SGHAT and CDR2 is FQNNGV in the germline V gene. The CDR3 consists of 13 residues. V lost 2 bases to trimming and J lost 5 bases, with 9 bases between them. The record originates from a study of response to subunit inactivated influenza vaccine. Overall study results and limits: There was a suggestion from the authors that each seasonal influenza vaccination recruits few new T cells.

The genes are TRBV11-2 and TRBJ2-5, with no clear D. This TCR was recovered from a man aged 50 to 59 who received an inactivated influenza vaccine. The source was PBMCs from blood, collected 11 to 12 days after vaccination. The CDR3 region has the DNA TGTGCCAGCAGCTTAATACCCACTGAGACCCAGTACTTC. Its translation: CASSLIPTETQYF.